This paragraph reports one TCR beta chain. Its cognate antigen is unknown. The data stem from a study of T-cell memory formation after mild COVID-19. Study observations and caveats: Day 15 to 85 contractors were CD4/CD8 balanced; later expanders leaned CD4+. Some SARS-CoV-2-responding clones were already detected in memory before infection.

5'RACE primed at constant segments yielded TCR alpha and TCR beta cDNA libraries bearing sample barcodes and UMIs. Using its own MiXCR run on the 5' RACE reads, TCRdb lists one record per CDR3 protein. The sample lists 450,000 to 650,000 distinct CDR3 sequences; about 20% were seen once. From germline, CDR1 is MNHEY and CDR2 SVGEGT. V was trimmed by 2 bases and J by 4 bases, leaving 20 bases between them. The CDR3 sequence is 17 residues long. The chain recombines TRBV6-2 or TRBV6-3 with TRBJ2-5; D might be TRBD2 (6 bases). This TCR was sampled from an adult woman who had mild COVID-19 (a few samples of this study predate the infection). Cell type and time point are not known. Sample: PBMCs or a T cell subset sorted from them (not recorded which). CDR3 protein: CASSYQGLAILGETQYF. The CDR3 bases are TGTGCCAGCAGTTACCAAGGTCTAGCGATTCTAGGAGAGACCCAGTACTTC.